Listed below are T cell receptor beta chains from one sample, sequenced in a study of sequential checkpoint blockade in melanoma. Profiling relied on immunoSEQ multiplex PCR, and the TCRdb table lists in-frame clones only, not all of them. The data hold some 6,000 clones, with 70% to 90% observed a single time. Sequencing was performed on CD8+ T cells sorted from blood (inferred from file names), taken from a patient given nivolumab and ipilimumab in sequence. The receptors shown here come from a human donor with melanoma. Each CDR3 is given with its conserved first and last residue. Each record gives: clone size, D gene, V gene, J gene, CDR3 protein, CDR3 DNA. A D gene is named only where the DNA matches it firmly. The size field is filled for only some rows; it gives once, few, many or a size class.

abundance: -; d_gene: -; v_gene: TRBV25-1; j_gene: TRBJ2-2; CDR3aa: CASSEIGGSTGELFF; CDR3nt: TGTGCCAGCAGTGAAATAGGAGGGAGTACCGGGGAGCTGTTTTTT
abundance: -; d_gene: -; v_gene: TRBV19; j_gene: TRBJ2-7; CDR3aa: CASSILAGTYEQYF; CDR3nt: TGTGCCAGTAGTATACTAGCTGGTACCTACGAGCAGTACTTC
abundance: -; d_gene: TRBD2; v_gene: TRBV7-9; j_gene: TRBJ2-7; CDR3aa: CASSEGLAPYEQYF; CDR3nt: TGTGCCAGCAGCGAGGGACTAGCTCCCTACGAGCAGTACTTC
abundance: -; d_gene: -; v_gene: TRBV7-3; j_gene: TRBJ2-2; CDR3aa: CASSLTPSNTGELFF; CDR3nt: TGTGCCAGCAGCTTAACCCCATCGAACACCGGGGAGCTGTTTTTT
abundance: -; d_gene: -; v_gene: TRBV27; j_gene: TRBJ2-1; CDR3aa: CASSLSGHSYNEQFF; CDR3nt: TGTGCCAGCAGTTTATCAGGACATTCCTACAATGAGCAGTTCTTC
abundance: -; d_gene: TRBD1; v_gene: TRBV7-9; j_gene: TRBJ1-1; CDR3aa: CASSHDRVTEAFF; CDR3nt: TGTGCCAGCAGTCACGACAGGGTTACTGAAGCTTTCTTT
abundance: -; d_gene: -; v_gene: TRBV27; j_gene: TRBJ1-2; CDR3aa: CASSLGREDYGYTF; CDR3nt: TGTGCCAGCAGTTTGGGCAGGGAGGACTATGGCTACACCTTC
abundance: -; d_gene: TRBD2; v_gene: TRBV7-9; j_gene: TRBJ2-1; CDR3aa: CASSPVPGLAGNSYNEQFF; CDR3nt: TGTGCCAGCAGCCCGGTCCCGGGACTAGCGGGAAACTCCTACAATGAGCAGTTCTTC
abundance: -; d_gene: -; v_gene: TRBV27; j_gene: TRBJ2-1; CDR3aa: CASSLRDTYYNEQFF; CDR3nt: TGTGCCAGCAGTCTCCGGGACACTTACTACAATGAGCAGTTCTTC
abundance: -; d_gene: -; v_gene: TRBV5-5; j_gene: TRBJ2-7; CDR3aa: CASSFHEGFPYEQYF; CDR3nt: TGTGCCAGCAGCTTCCATGAGGGTTTCCCATACGAGCAGTACTTC
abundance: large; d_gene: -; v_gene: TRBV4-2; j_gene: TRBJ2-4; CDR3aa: CASSRAGRDTGVGLAKNIQYF; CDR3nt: TGTGCCAGCAGCCGCGCGGGCAGGGATACGGGAGTTGGGCTAGCCAAAAACATTCAGTACTTC
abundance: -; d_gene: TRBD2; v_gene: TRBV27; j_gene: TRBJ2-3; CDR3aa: CASSILSGSFSDTQYF; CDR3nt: TGTGCCAGCAGTATTCTCAGCGGGAGTTTTTCAGATACGCAGTATTTT
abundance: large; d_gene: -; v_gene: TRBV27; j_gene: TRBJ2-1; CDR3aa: CASSLYSSSYNEQFF; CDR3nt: TGTGCCAGCAGTTTATATTCTAGCTCCTACAATGAGCAGTTCTTC
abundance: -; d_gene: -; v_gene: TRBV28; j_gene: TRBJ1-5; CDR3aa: CASSTRGQRAQPQHF; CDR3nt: TGTGCCAGCAGCACCCGTGGACAAAGGGCCCAGCCCCAGCATTTT
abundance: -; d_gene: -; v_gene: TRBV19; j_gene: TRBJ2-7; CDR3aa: CASSWVFGGEQYF; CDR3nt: TGTGCCAGTAGCTGGGTGTTCGGCGGCGAGCAGTACTTC
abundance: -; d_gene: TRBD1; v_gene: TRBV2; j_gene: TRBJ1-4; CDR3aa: CASSRTGTGEKLFF; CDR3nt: TGTGCCAGCAGTCGGACAGGGACCGGTGAAAAACTGTTTTTT
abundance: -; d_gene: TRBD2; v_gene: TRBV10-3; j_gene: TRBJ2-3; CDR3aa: CAISERGTSGGDTQYF; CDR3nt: TGTGCCATCAGTGAGCGAGGGACTAGCGGAGGAGATACGCAGTATTTT
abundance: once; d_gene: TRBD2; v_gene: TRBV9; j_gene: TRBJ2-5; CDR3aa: CASSVGGLADQETQYF; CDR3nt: TGTGCCAGCAGCGTAGGGGGACTAGCGGACCAAGAGACCCAGTACTTC
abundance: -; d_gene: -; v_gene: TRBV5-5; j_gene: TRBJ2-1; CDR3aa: CASSPVRFYNEQFF; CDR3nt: TGTGCCAGCAGCCCGGTTCGCTTCTACAATGAGCAGTTCTTC
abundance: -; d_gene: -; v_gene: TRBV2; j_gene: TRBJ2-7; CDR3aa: CAISNRFSYEQYF; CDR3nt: TGTGCCATTTCGAACAGGTTCTCCTACGAGCAGTACTTC
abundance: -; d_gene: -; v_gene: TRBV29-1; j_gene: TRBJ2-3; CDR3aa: CSVEWRMEGNTDTQYF; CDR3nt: TGCAGCGTTGAATGGCGGATGGAGGGCAACACAGATACGCAGTATTTT
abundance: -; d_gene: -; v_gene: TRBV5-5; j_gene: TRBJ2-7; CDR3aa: CASSVGASGPYEQYF; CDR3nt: TGTGCCAGCAGCGTGGGGGCTAGCGGTCCCTACGAGCAGTACTTC
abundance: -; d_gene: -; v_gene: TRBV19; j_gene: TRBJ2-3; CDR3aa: CATRDINTDTQYF; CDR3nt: TGTGCCACCAGGGACATTAATACAGATACGCAGTATTTT
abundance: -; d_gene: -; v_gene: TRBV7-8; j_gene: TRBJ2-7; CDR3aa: CASSNTLDGTYEQYF; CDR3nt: TGTGCCAGCAGCAACACACTGGACGGGACCTACGAGCAGTACTTC
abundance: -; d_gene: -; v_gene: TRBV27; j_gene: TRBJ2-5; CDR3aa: CASSLTSPLGAPLGETQYF; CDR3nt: TGTGCCAGCAGTCTGACCTCTCCCTTGGGGGCGCCTCTAGGGGAGACCCAGTACTTC
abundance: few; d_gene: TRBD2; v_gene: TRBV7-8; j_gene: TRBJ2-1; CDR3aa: CASSLAPGLANNEQFF; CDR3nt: TGTGCCAGCAGCTTAGCACCGGGACTAGCTAACAATGAGCAGTTCTTC
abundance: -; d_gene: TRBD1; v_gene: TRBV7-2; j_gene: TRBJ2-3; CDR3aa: CASSSSRDRGWSDTQYF; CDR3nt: TGTGCCAGCAGCTCGTCCCGGGACAGGGGGTGGTCAGATACGCAGTATTTT
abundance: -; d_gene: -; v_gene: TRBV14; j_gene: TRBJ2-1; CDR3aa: CASSPFAQEVYNEQFF; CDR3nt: TGTGCCAGCAGCCCCTTCGCCCAAGAGGTTTACAATGAGCAGTTCTTC
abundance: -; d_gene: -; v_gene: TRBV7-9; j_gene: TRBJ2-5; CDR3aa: CASSLRQNQETQYF; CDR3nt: TGTGCCAGCAGCTTAAGACAGAACCAAGAGACCCAGTACTTC
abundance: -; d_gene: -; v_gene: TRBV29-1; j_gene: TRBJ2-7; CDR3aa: CSVVKTETYEQYF; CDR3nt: TGCAGCGTCGTAAAGACAGAAACCTACGAGCAGTACTTC
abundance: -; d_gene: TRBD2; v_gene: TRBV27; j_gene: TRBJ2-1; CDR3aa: CASSLLGTSGSNEQFF; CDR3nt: TGTGCCAGCAGTTTACTCGGGACTAGCGGGTCCAATGAGCAGTTCTTC
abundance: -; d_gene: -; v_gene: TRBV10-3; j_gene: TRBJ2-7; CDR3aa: CAISESMVVREQYF; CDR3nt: TGTGCCATCAGTGAGTCGATGGTTGTGAGGGAGCAGTACTTC
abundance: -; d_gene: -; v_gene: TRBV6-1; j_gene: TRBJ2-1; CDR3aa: CASSVKTENNEQFF; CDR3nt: TGTGCCAGCAGTGTAAAGACAGAGAACAATGAGCAGTTCTTC
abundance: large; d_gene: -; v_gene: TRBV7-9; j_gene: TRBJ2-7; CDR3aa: CASSLVLDTVGEQYF; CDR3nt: TGTGCCAGCAGCTTAGTTCTGGACACCGTAGGGGAGCAGTACTTC
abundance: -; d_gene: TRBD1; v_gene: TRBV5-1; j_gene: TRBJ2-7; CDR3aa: CASRRDSRYEQYF; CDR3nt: TGCGCCAGCAGAAGGGACAGTCGCTACGAGCAGTACTTC
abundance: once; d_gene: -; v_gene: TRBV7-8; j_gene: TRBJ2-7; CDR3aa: CASSRAGTIYEQYF; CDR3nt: TGTGCCAGCAGCAGAGCCGGGACAATCTACGAGCAGTACTTC
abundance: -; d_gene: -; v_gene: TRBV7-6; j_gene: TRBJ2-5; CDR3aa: CASSPDSQETQYF; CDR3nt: TGTGCCAGCAGCCCAGACAGCCAAGAGACCCAGTACTTC
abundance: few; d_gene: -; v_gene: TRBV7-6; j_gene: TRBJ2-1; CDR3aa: CASSLEAGQIYNEQFF; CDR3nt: TGTGCCAGCAGCTTAGAAGCGGGCCAAATCTACAATGAGCAGTTCTTC
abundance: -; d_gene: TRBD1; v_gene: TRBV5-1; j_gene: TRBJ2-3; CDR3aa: CASGQGETSTDTQYF; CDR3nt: TGCGCCAGCGGACAGGGTGAAACTAGCACAGATACGCAGTATTTT
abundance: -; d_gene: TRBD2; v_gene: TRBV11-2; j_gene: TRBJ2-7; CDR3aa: CASSPGTSGIFAYEQYF; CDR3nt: TGTGCCAGCAGCCCCGGGACTAGCGGGATCTTTGCCTACGAGCAGTACTTC
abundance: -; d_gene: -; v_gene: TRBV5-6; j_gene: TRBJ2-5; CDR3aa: CASSLARQGKETQYF; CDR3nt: TGTGCCAGCAGCTTGGCGAGGCAGGGTAAAGAGACCCAGTACTTC